The rows below give T cell receptor beta chains drawn from one sample of a study of T cell repertoires in cytomegalovirus infection. From the reads, TCRdb called clonotypes with MiXCR, one entry per CDR3 protein. The data show 76,000 or so distinct CDR3 sequences, 3% to 4.5% seen once. The material sequenced was PBMCs. The origin of the receptors is a human donor in good health (CMV status not recorded). Some clones in this sample may be carry-over from other donors' samples. The CDR3 runs from the conserved cysteine through the conserved F or W. A D gene is named only where the DNA matches it firmly. Clone size is stated in some rows and not others, as once, few, many or a class when expanded.

d_call	clone_size	v_call	j_call	cdr3_aa	cdr3_nt
-	many	TRBV7-2	TRBJ2-3	CASSLVGSGTQYF	TGTGCCAGCAGCTTAGTGGGATCGGGAACGCAGTATTTT
-	many	TRBV4-3	TRBJ1-6	CASSQHKNIRVGSPLHF	TGCGCCAGCAGCCAGCACAAAAATATTCGGGTCGGTTCACCCCTCCACTTT
-	many	TRBV6-2/TRBV6-3	TRBJ2-1	CASSPIMSNEQFF	TGTGCCAGCAGCCCCATCATGTCCAATGAGCAGTTCTTC
TRBD1	many	TRBV7-2	TRBJ1-5	CASSPRGLNQPQHF	TGTGCCAGCAGCCCTAGGGGGCTCAATCAGCCCCAGCATTTT
-	many	TRBV5-6	TRBJ1-4	CASSLGTNEKLFF	TGTGCCAGCAGCTTGGGGACGAATGAAAAACTGTTTTTT
-	many	TRBV7-2	TRBJ1-2	CASSFDDGYYGYTF	TGTGCCAGCAGCTTTGACGACGGATACTATGGCTACACCTTC
TRBD1	many	TRBV7-4	TRBJ2-5	CARSPGGGQETQYF	TGTGCCAGAAGCCCAGGGGGCGGGCAAGAGACCCAGTACTTC
TRBD1	many	TRBV27	TRBJ2-2	CASSLTGGNTGELFF	TGTGCCAGCAGTTTAACAGGGGGCAACACCGGGGAGCTGTTTTTT
TRBD1	many	TRBV4-2	TRBJ2-5	CASSLGTGALEETQYF	TGTGCCAGCAGCCTAGGGACAGGGGCTCTTGAAGAGACCCAGTACTTC
TRBD1	many	TRBV7-2	TRBJ2-7	CASSPRQGAPHEQYF	TGTGCCAGCAGCCCCCGACAGGGAGCCCCCCACGAGCAGTACTTC
-	many	TRBV12-3/TRBV12-4	TRBJ2-3	CASSSGARVDTQYF	TGTGCCAGCAGTTCCGGGGCCCGTGTGGATACGCAGTATTTT
TRBD1	many	TRBV18	TRBJ1-2	CASSPKTGYGYTF	TGTGCCAGCTCACCCAAGACAGGGTATGGCTACACCTTC
TRBD2	many	TRBV28	TRBJ2-5	CASSEAGGQTETQYF	TGTGCCAGCAGCGAAGCGGGGGGGCAGACAGAGACCCAGTACTTC
TRBD1	many	TRBV5-6	TRBJ1-6	CASSSTGGNSPLHF	TGTGCCAGCAGCTCCACAGGGGGAAATTCACCCCTCCACTTT
-	many	TRBV7-2	TRBJ2-3	CASSLLRGGDTQYF	TGTGCCAGCAGCTTATTACGGGGCGGAGATACGCAGTATTTT
-	many	TRBV4-3	TRBJ2-7	CASSQEYRVRSYEQYF	TGCGCCAGCAGCCAAGAGTACAGGGTAAGGTCCTACGAGCAGTACTTC
-	many	TRBV7-2	TRBJ1-3	CASSLNSGSGNTIYF	TGTGCCAGCAGCTTAAACTCCGGCTCTGGAAACACCATATATTTT
-	many	TRBV20-1	TRBJ1-1	CSARDRGGKDTEAFF	TGCAGTGCTAGAGATCGAGGTGGCAAGGACACTGAAGCTTTCTTT
-	many	TRBV7-9	TRBJ1-1	CASSSRGRIGNTEAFF	TGTGCCAGCAGCTCACGGGGAAGGATAGGGAACACTGAAGCTTTCTTT
TRBD1	many	TRBV7-2	TRBJ2-7	CASSLVGTAASEQYF	TGTGCCAGCAGCTTAGTCGGGACAGCGGCCAGCGAGCAGTACTTC
-	-	TRBV7-2	TRBJ2-1	CGSRFGSYNEQFF	TGTGGCAGCAGGTTTGGTTCCTACAATGAGCAGTTCTTC
-	many	TRBV7-2	TRBJ1-6	CASSLTRGSSYNSPLHF	TGTGCCAGCAGCTTAACCAGGGGAAGCTCCTATAATTCACCCCTCCACTTT
-	-	TRBV24-1	TRBJ2-1	CATSDSDLSSYNEQFF	TGTGCCACCAGTGATTCTGACTTGAGCTCCTACAATGAGCAGTTCTTC
TRBD1	many	TRBV7-2	TRBJ1-1	CASSTDRVNTEAFF	TGTGCCAGCAGTACCGACAGGGTGAACACTGAAGCTTTCTTT
-	many	TRBV6-2/TRBV6-3	TRBJ1-6	CASSYGSGNSPLHF	TGTGCCAGCAGTTACGGTTCTGGGAATTCACCCCTCCACTTT
-	many	TRBV30	TRBJ1-2	CAWTTGSYGYTF	TGTGCCTGGACAACAGGGTCGTACGGCTACACCTTC
TRBD2	many	TRBV19	TRBJ2-5	CASRSGGVETQYF	TGTGCCAGTAGGAGCGGGGGCGTCGAGACCCAGTACTTC
-	many	TRBV7-2	TRBJ2-5	CASSLELVRKETQYF	TGTGCCAGCAGCTTAGAGCTAGTGCGAAAAGAGACCCAGTACTTC
-	many	TRBV28	TRBJ1-1	CASGPTVGMNTEAFF	TGTGCCAGCGGCCCAACCGTGGGGATGAACACTGAAGCTTTCTTT
-	few	TRBV12-3/TRBV12-4	TRBJ2-5	CASSFQGKETQYF	TGTGCCAGCAGTTTCCAAGGAAAAGAGACCCAGTACTTC
-	many	TRBV5-6	TRBJ1-5	CASSLSGRPDQPQHF	TGTGCCAGCAGCTTGTCCGGACGGCCAGATCAGCCCCAGCATTTT
-	many	TRBV15	TRBJ2-5	CATSPGELVRETQYF	TGTGCCACCAGCCCTGGGGAGTTGGTACGAGAGACCCAGTACTTC
TRBD2	many	TRBV6-6	TRBJ2-1	CASSLTSTLAGGANEQFF	TGTGCCAGCAGCCTTACCTCGACCCTAGCGGGGGGCGCCAATGAGCAGTTCTTC
-	many	TRBV7-2	TRBJ1-1	CALTGPEAFF	TGTGCCCTCACGGGGCCGGAAGCTTTCTTT
-	many	TRBV3-1	TRBJ1-5	CASSHDSPGPQHF	TGTGCCAGCAGCCACGACTCACCAGGGCCCCAGCATTTT
TRBD2	many	TRBV20-1	TRBJ2-7	CSASVTSGGLEQYF	TGCAGTGCTAGTGTAACTAGCGGGGGCCTCGAGCAGTACTTC
-	many	TRBV10-3	TRBJ1-2	CAISEAGSAPSNYGYTF	TGTGCCATCAGTGAGGCTGGGTCAGCTCCCTCGAACTATGGCTACACCTTC
-	many	TRBV11-2	TRBJ2-7	CASSPSPGTYYEQYF	TGTGCCAGCAGCCCCTCTCCCGGGACATACTACGAGCAGTACTTC
-	many	TRBV12-3/TRBV12-4	TRBJ2-1	CASQPSLEAYNEQFF	TGTGCCAGCCAGCCAAGCCTAGAAGCCTACAATGAGCAGTTCTTC
TRBD1	few	TRBV2	TRBJ1-2	CASVWTGGDYGYTF	TGTGCCAGCGTATGGACAGGGGGAGACTATGGCTACACCTTC
-	many	TRBV25-1	TRBJ1-6	CASSEYEGLASSYNSPLHF	TGTGCCAGCAGTGAATACGAGGGGCTTGCCTCGAGTTATAATTCACCCCTCCACTTT
TRBD2	many	TRBV28	TRBJ2-5	CASSSGLAAPYQETQYF	TGTGCCAGCAGTTCTGGACTAGCGGCCCCCTACCAAGAGACCCAGTACTTC
TRBD1	many	TRBV5-6	TRBJ2-7	CASSLGQGRYEQYF	TGTGCCAGCAGCTTGGGACAGGGCCGCTACGAGCAGTACTTC
TRBD1	many	TRBV7-9	TRBJ2-5	CASSPNPIQGSRETQYF	TGTGCCAGCAGTCCGAATCCGATACAGGGGAGTCGAGAGACCCAGTACTTC
-	many	TRBV30	TRBJ2-7	CAWRPPTYEQYF	TGTGCCTGGAGACCACCGACCTACGAGCAGTACTTC
-	many	TRBV12-3/TRBV12-4	TRBJ1-6	CASSSFSRGSSYNSPLHF	TGTGCCAGCAGTAGCTTTTCTCGGGGAAGCTCCTATAATTCACCCCTCCACTTT
TRBD2	many	TRBV6-1	TRBJ2-7	CASSPTSGGALEQYF	TGTGCCAGCAGTCCGACTAGCGGGGGGGCACTCGAGCAGTACTTC
TRBD2	many	TRBV10-3	TRBJ2-7	CAITPGLAGDEQYF	TGTGCCATCACCCCAGGACTAGCGGGTGACGAGCAGTACTTC
TRBD1	many	TRBV12-3/TRBV12-4	TRBJ1-1	CASSTHRGTEAFF	TGTGCCAGCAGTACGCACAGGGGCACTGAAGCTTTCTTT
-	many	TRBV7-2	TRBJ2-1	CASSSIGSSYNEQFF	TGTGCCAGCAGCTCCATTGGGAGCTCCTACAATGAGCAGTTCTTC
-	many	TRBV7-2	TRBJ1-4	CASSLVPGEIGKLFF	TGTGCCAGCAGCTTAGTTCCAGGGGAAATTGGAAAACTGTTTTTT
-	-	TRBV13	TRBJ1-6	CAGSLAGGVGNSPFHF	TGTGCCGGCAGCTTAGCGGGGGGCGTAGGGAATTCACCCTTCCACTTT
-	-	TRBV4-1	TRBJ1-1	CASSVQRGRTEAFF	TGCGCCAGCAGCGTACAGAGGGGAAGGACTGAAGCTTTCTTT
-	many	TRBV6-5	TRBJ2-7	CASSYSPRPTPGEQYF	TGTGCCAGCAGTTACTCCCCTCGGCCAACCCCGGGCGAGCAGTACTTC
-	many	TRBV7-2	TRBJ1-1	CASRLSGQPNTEAFF	TGTGCCAGCAGACTAAGCGGACAGCCGAACACTGAAGCTTTCTTT
-	many	TRBV27	TRBJ1-1	CASRMIPESTEAFF	TGTGCCAGCAGAATGATCCCAGAGAGCACTGAAGCTTTCTTT
TRBD1	many	TRBV7-8	TRBJ1-6	CASSLLPGQKTSPLHF	TGTGCCAGCAGCTTACTCCCGGGACAGAAGACTTCACCCCTCCACTTT
-	many	TRBV28	TRBJ2-5	CASSLVGAGETQYF	TGTGCCAGCAGCCTTGTGGGGGCCGGGGAGACCCAGTACTTC
-	many	TRBV6-5	TRBJ1-1	CASSYSRAQNTEAFF	TGTGCCAGCAGTTACTCTCGGGCGCAGAACACTGAAGCTTTCTTT